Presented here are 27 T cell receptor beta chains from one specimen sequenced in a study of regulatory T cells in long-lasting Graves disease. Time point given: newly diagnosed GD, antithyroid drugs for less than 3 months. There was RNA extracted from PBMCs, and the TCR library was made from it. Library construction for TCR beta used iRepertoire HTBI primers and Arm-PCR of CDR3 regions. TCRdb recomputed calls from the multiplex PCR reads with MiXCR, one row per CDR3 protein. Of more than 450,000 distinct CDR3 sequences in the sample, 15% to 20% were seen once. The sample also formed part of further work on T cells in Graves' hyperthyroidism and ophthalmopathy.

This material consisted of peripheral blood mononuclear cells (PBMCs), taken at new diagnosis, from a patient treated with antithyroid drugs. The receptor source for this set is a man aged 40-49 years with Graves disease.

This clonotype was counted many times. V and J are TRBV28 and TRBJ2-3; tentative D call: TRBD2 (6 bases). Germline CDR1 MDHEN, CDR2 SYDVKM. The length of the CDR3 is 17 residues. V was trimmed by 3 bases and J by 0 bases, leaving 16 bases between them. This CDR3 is CASSLFSGSSSTDTQYF. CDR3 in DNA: TGTGCCAGCAGTTTGTTCTCCGGGAGCTCTAGCACAGATACGCAGTATTTT.

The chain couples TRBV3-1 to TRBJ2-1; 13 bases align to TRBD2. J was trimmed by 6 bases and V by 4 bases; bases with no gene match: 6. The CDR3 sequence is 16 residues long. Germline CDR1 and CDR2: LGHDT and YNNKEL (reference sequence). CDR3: CASSPWTSGSSNEQFF. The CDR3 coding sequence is TGTGCCAGCAGCCCGTGGACTAGCGGGAGTAGCAATGAGCAGTTCTTC.

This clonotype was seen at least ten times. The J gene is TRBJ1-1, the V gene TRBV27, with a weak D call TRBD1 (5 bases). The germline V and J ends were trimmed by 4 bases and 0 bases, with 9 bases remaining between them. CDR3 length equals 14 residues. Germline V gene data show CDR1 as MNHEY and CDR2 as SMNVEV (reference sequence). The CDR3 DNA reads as TGTGCCAGCAGTTCCCAGGGCCTGAACACTGAAGCTTTCTTT. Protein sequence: CASSSQGLNTEAFF.

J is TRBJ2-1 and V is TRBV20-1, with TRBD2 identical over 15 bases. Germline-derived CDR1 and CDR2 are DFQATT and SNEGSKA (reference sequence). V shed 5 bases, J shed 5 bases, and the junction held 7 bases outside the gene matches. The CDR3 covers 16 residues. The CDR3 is CSAFGLAGGPHNEQFF. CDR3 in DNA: TGCAGTGCTTTCGGACTAGCGGGAGGGCCCCACAATGAGCAGTTCTTC.

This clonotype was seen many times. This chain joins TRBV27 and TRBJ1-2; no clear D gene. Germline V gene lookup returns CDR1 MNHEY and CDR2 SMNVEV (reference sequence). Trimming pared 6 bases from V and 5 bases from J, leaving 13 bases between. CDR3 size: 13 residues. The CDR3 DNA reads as TGTGCCAGCAGCCCGGACCTCGGGTATGGCTACACCTTC. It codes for CASSPDLGYGYTF.

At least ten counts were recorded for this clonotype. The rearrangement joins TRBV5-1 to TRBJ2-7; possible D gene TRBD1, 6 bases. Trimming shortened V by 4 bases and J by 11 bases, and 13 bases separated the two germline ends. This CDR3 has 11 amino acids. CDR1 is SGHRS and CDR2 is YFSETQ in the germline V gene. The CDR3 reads CASSGPGQEYF. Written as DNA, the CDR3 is TGCGCCAGCAGCGGACCGGGACAAGAGTACTTC.

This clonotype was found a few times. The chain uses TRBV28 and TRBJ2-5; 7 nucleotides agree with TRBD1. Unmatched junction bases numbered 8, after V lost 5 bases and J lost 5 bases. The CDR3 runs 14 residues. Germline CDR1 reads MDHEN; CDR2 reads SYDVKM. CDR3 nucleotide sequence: TGTGCCAGCAGTGACCGGACAGGCCGCGAGACCCAGTACTTC. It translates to CASSDRTGRETQYF.

The CDR3 sequence: CASSLGGTSGGYTQYF. DNA of the CDR3: TGTGCCAGCAGCCTCGGAGGGACTAGCGGGGGGTATACGCAGTATTTT. This rearrangement joins TRBV3-1 to TRBJ2-3; 15 nucleotides line up with TRBD2. Germline CDR1 LGHDT, CDR2 YNNKEL (reference sequence). The CDR3 sequence is 16 residues long. J was trimmed by 7 bases and V by 4 bases; bases with no gene match: 6.

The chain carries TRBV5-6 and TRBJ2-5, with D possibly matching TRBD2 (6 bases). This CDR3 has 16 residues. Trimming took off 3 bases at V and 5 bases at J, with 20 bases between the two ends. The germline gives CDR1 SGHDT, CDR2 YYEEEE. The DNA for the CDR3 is TGTGCCAGCAGCTCGGCCGTGGACTATAGGAGGGAGACCCAGTACTTC. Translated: CASSSAVDYRRETQYF.

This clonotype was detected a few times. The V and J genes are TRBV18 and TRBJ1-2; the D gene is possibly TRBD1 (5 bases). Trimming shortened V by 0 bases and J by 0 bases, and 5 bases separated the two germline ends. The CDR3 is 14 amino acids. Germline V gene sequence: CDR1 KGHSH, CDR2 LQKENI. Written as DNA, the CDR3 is TGTGCCAGCTCACCACCGGGGGCTAACTATGGCTACACCTTC. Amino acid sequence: CASSPPGANYGYTF.

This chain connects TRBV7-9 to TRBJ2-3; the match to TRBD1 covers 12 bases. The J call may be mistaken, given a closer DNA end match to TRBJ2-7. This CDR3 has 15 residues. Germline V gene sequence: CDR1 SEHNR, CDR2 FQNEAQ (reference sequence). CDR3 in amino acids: CASSSSGTGGHEQYF. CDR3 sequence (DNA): TGTGCCAGCAGCTCTTCCGGGACAGGGGGCCACGAGCAGTACTTC.

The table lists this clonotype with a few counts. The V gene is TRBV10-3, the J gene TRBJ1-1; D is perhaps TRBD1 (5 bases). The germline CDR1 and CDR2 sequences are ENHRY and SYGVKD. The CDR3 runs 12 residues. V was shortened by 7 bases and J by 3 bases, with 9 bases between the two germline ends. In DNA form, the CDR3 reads TGTGCCATCAAAGGGGTTGACACTGAAGCTTTCTTT. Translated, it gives CAIKGVDTEAFF.

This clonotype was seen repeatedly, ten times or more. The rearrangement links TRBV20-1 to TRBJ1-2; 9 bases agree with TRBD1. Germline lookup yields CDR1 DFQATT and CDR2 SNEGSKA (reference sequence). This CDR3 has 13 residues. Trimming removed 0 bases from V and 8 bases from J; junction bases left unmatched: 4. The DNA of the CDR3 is TGCAGTGCTAGAGAGGGGACAGGGCTAGGCTACACCTTC. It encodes CSAREGTGLGYTF.

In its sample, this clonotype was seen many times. CDR3 in amino acids: CASGRDSSYNEQFF. CDR3 DNA sequence: TGTGCCAGCGGACGGGACAGCTCCTACAATGAGCAGTTCTTC. The rearrangement uses TRBV11-3 and TRBJ2-1, with TRBD1 identical over 7 bases. The CDR3 is 14 amino acids. Losses at the gene ends were 8 bases for V and 0 bases for J; bases not matched to a gene: 4. CDR1 is SGHNT, CDR2 YENEEA, per germline.

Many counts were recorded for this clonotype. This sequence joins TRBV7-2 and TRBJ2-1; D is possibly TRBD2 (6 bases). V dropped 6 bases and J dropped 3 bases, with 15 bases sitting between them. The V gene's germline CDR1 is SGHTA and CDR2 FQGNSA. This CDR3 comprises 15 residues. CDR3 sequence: CASSISGAVYNEQFF. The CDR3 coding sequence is TGTGCCAGCAGTATTAGCGGAGCCGTCTACAATGAGCAGTTCTTC.

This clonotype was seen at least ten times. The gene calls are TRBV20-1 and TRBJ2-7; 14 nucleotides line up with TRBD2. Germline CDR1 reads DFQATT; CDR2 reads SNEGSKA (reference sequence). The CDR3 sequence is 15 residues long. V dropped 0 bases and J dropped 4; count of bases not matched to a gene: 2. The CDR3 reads CSARDGTSGGYEQYF. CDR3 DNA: TGCAGTGCTAGAGATGGGACTAGCGGGGGTTACGAGCAGTACTTC.

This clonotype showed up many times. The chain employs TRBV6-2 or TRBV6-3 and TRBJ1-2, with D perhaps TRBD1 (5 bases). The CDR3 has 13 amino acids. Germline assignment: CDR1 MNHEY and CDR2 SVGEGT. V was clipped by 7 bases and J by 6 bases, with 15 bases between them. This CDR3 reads CASKKMGEHGYTF. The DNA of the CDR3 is TGTGCCAGCAAAAAGATGGGGGAACATGGCTACACCTTC.

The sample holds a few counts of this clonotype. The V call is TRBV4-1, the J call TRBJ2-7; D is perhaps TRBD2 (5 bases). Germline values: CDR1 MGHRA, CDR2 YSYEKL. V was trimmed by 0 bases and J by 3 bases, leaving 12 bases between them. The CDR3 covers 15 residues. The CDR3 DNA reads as TGCGCCAGCAGCCAAGAGATTACCCGGGGCTACGAGCAGTACTTC. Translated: CASSQEITRGYEQYF.

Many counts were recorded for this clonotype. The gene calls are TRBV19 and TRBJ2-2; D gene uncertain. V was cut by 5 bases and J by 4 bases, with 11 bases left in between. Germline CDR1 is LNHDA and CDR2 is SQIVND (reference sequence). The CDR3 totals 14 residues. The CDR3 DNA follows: TGTGCCAGTAGTCCCGACATCTTCACCGGGGAGCTGTTTTTT. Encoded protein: CASSPDIFTGELFF.

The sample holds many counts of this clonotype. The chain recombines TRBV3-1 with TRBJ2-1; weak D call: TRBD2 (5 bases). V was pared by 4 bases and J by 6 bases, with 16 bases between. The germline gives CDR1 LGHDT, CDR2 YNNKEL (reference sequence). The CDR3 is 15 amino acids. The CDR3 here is CASSRSWRGSNEQFF. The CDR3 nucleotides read TGTGCCAGCAGCCGAAGCTGGAGAGGGAGCAATGAGCAGTTCTTC.

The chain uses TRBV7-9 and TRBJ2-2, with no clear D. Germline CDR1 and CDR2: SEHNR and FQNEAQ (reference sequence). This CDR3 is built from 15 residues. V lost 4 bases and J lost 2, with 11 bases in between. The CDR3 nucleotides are TGTGCCAGCAGCTCGAACGAAGATAACACCGGGGAGCTGTTTTTT. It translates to CASSSNEDNTGELFF.

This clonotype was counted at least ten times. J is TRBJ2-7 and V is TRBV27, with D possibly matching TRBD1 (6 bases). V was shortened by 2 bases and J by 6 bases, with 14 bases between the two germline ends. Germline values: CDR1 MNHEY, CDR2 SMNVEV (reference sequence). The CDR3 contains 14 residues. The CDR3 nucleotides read TGTGCCAGCAGTTTAAACGTCCAGGGGAGCGAGCAGTACTTC. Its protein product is CASSLNVQGSEQYF.

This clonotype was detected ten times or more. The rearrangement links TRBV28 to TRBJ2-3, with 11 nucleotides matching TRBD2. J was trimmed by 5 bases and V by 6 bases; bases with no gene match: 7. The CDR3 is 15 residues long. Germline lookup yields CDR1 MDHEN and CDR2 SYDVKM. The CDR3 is CASSKTGTSGDTQYF. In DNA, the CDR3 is TGTGCCAGCAGCAAAACAGGGACTAGCGGAGATACGCAGTATTTT.

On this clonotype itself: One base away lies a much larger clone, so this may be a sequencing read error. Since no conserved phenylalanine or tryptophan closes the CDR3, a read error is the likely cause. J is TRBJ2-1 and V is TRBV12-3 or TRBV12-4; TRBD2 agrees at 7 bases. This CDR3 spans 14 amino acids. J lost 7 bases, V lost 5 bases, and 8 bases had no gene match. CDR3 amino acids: CASSLRTSWNEQFS. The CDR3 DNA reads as TGTGCCAGCAGTCTACGGACTAGTTGGAATGAGCAGTTCTCC.

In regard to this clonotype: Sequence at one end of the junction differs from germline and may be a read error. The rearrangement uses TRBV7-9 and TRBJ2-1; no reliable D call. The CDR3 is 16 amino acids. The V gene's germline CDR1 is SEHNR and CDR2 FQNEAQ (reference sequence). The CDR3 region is CASGLNLGIMGNEQFF. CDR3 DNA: TGTGCCAGCGGCTTAAATTTGGGGATAATGGGGAATGAGCAGTTCTTC.

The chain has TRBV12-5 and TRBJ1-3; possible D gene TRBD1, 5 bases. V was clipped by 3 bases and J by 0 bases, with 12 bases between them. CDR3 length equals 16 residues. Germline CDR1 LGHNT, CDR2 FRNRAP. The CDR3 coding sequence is TGTGCTAGTGGTTTATACACAGGATTCTCTGGAAACACCATATATTTT. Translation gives CASGLYTGFSGNTIYF.

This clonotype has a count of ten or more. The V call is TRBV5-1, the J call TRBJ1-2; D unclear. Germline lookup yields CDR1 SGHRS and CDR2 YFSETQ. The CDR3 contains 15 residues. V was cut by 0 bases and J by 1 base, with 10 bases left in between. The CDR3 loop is CASSLALQSNYGYTF. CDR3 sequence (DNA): TGCGCCAGCAGCTTGGCCTTACAGAGTAACTATGGCTACACCTTC.